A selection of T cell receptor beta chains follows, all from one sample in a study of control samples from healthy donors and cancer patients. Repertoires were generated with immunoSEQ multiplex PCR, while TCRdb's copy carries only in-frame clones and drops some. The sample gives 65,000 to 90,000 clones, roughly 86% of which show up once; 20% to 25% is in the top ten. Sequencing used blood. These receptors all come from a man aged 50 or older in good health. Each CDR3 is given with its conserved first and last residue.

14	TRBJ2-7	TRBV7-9	CASSSYGRTYEQYF
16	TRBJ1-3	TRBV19	CASSIQAGLSGNTIYF
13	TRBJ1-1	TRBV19	CASSARTETEAFF
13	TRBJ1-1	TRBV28	CAAGANVNTEAFF
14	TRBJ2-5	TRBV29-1	CSVEEWGHQETQYF
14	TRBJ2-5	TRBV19	CASNTGTTLGTQYF
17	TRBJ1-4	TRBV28	CASSSGTHLGTNEKLFF
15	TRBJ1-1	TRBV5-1	CASSLAPGSKAEAFF
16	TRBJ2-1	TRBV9	CASSPKLGQTYNEQFF
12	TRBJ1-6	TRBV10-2	CASGGSGSPLHF
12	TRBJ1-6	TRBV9	CASGDYNSPLHF
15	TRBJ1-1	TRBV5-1	CASSPGETVNTEAFF
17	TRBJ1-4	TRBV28	CASSPGQGEYGNEKLFF
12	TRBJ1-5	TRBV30	CAWEGPGAAMAF
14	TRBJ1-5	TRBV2	CASSETHSNQPQHF
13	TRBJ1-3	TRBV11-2	CASSLGAENTIYF
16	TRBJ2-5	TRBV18	CASSPPGSGGRETQYF
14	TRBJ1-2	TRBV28	CASIESTGNYGYTF
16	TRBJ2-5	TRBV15	CATSSPLAGAGETQYF
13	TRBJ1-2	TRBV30	CAWSVTDSRGYTF
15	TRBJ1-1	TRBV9	CASSVAPTAPTEAFF
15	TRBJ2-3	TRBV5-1	CASSGTSGFTDTQYF
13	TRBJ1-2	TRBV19	CASSMGQNYGYTF
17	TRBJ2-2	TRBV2	CASSVASGGVNTGELFF
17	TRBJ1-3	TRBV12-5	CASGLSRASVSGNTIYF
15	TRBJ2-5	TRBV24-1	CTTSDSSGYQETQYF
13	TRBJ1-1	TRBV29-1	CSAWGQGATEAFF
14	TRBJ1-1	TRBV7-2	CASSWLQGYTEAFF
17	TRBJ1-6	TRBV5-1	CASSSGEWSSYNSPLHF
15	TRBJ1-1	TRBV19	CASSIADPVNTEAFF
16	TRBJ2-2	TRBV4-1	CASSQLSHQGTGELFF
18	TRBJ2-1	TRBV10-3	CAISEPSLAGGARNEQFF
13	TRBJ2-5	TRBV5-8	CASSQGSQETQYF
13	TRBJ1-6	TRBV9	CASSDGDKSPLHF
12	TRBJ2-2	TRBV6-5	CATRLGTGELFF
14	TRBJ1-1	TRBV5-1	CASSLVAGNTEAFF
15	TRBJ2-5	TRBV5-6	CASSLVAGGRETQYF
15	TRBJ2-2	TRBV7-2	CASRRDRGGTGELFF
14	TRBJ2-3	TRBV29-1	CSGKDMGVQDTQYF
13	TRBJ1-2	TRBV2	CASSAMSGYGYTF
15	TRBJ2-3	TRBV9	CASSLGGLAADTQYF